Shown below are 22 T cell receptor beta chains from a single sample sequenced in a study of beta chain features in type 1 diabetes (dated by TCRdb to 2017 to 2018). Overall study outcomes, separate from this receptor: A moderate but significant shortening of TCRB CDR3 length was observed in type 1 diabetes patients in all four CD4+ subsets.

What these receptors recognize is not known. The library relied on the immunoSEQ multiplex PCR assay. The entire amount of isolated RNA was reverse transcribed using the High Capacity cDNA Reverse Transcription Kit, so the sequenced TCRB transcripts were expressed ones. This immuneACCESS table, as held by TCRdb, lists in-frame sequences with V and J called but not all clones. Of the missing ones, under half trace to an unresolved V gene in checked studies; the others have no known cause. This sample holds more than 250,000 clones; approximately 25% were observed only once. The ten largest clones represent roughly 0.011% of the sample. Sequencing input: naive CD4+ T cells from blood. The cell subset or site label of this sample denotes: true naive CD4+ T cells. All receptors derive from a woman aged 25 to 39 with type 1 diabetes.

The rearrangement joins TRBV14 to TRBJ1-2; D remains ambiguous. CDR1 and CDR2 (germline): SGHDN, FVKESK. The CDR3 covers 15 residues. The ends were cut back, 0 bases at V and 3 bases at J, with 11 bases in the middle. In DNA form, the CDR3 reads TGTGCCAGCAGCCAAGATCTTGGCTTATACTATGGCTACACCTTC. It yields the protein CASSQDLGLYYGYTF.

This clone was seen a few times. The chain has TRBV6-5 and TRBJ2-5; D gene ambiguous. V lost 2 bases and J 5 bases, leaving 9 bases between the germline ends. The CDR3 contains 13 residues. Germline V gene data show CDR1 as MNHEY and CDR2 as SVGAGI. The CDR3 reads CASSYLERETQYF. CDR3 nucleotide sequence: TGTGCCAGCAGTTACCTAGAGCGCGAGACCCAGTACTTC.

This clone was observed a handful of times. The rearrangement uses TRBV30 and TRBJ1-4, with D tentatively TRBD1 (5 bases). Germline assignment: CDR1 GTSNPN and CDR2 SVGIG (reference sequence). This CDR3 is built from 13 residues. The V gene lost 7 bases and the J gene lost 8 bases, with 17 bases spanning the gap. CDR3 sequence: CASGRGLEEKLFF. The CDR3 coding sequence is TGTGCCTCCGGCCGGGGGTTGGAGGAAAAACTGTTTTTT.

Comments on this clone: Other DNA sequences from this sample encode an identical CDR3 as well. This chain links TRBV7-8 with TRBJ2-7; TRBD1 matches at 10 bases. The CDR3 sequence is 13 residues long. J lost 4 bases, V lost 6 bases, and 3 bases had no gene match. Looked up from germline, CDR1 is SGHVS and CDR2 is FQNEAQ. The CDR3 DNA follows: TGTGCCAGCAGTTCGGACAGGGGGTACGAGCAGTACTTC. This codes for CASSSDRGYEQYF.

The genes are TRBV7-2 and TRBJ2-3; TRBD2 matches 10 bases. The germline V gene has CDR1 SGHTA and CDR2 FQGNSA. The CDR3 extends over 18 amino acids. Trimming at V came to 2 bases and at J to 2 bases, leaving 10 bases not matched to a gene. The CDR3 region has the DNA TGTGCCAGCAGCTTAAACCCCTGGCTAGCGGGAGACACAGATACGCAGTATTTT. This encodes CASSLNPWLAGDTDTQYF.

For the CDR3, the DNA is TGCGCCAGCAGCGACAGACAGGGAAACTATGGCTACACCTTC. Encoded protein: CASSDRQGNYGYTF. J is TRBJ1-2 and V is TRBV4-1; 7 nucleotides match TRBD1. J was trimmed by 2 bases and V by 5 bases; bases with no gene match: 5. The germline V gene encodes CDR1 MGHRA and CDR2 YSYEKL. This CDR3 contains 14 residues.

The rearrangement uses TRBV21-1 and TRBJ2-5; the table's TRBD1 call for D was not verified on the DNA. TRBV21-1 is assigned pseudogene status. This CDR3 spans 12 amino acids. The CDR3 loop is CASSMAEETQYF. For the CDR3, the DNA is TGTGCCAGCAGCATGGCAGAAGAGACCCAGTACTTC.

This clone has more than one count but fewer than ten. This sequence joins TRBV5-4 and TRBJ2-3, with TRBD2 matching over 8 bases. Germline V gives CDR1 SGHNT, CDR2 YYREEE (reference sequence). The CDR3 sequence is 15 residues long. Trimming at V came to 3 bases and at J to 2 bases, leaving 5 bases not matched to a gene. CDR3: CASSSRGGSTDTQYF. The DNA of the CDR3 is TGTGCCAGCAGCTCACGGGGGGGGTCCACAGATACGCAGTATTTT. The whole variable domain, remainder taken from reference TRBV5-4 and TRBJ2-3, is ETGVTQSPTHLIKTRGQQVTLRCSSQSGHNTVSWYQQALGQGPQFIFQYYREEENGRGNFPPRFSGLQFPNYSSELNVNALELDDSALYLCASSSRGGSTDTQYFGPGTRLTVL.

DNA for the CDR3: TGTGCCAGTTCCACTAGCGTGCAAGAGACCCAGTACTTC. Its translation is CASSTSVQETQYF. V is TRBV9 and J is TRBJ2-5; 7 bases match TRBD2. V lost 8 bases and J lost 2; bases outside the gene matches: 6. CDR3 length: 13 residues. The germline V gene encodes CDR1 SGDLS and CDR2 YYNGEE.

The chain combines TRBV28 with TRBJ2-1, with D hard to call. V lost 6 bases and J 10 bases, leaving 10 bases between the germline ends. Per the germline V gene, CDR1 is MDHEN and CDR2 is SYDVKM. CDR3 length: 11 amino acids. The CDR3 DNA follows: TGTGCCAGCAGCCGCCCGAGGGAGCAGTTCTTC. This translates into CASSRPREQFF.

The J gene is TRBJ1-2, the V gene TRBV9; a weak D match, TRBD1 (5 bases). The V gene's germline CDR1 is SGDLS and CDR2 YYNGEE. The CDR3 has 15 residues. With 5 bases removed from V and 0 bases from J, the gap between germline ends came to 14 bases. The CDR3 spells CASRGGGDPNYGYTF. CDR3 DNA sequence: TGTGCCAGCAGGGGCGGGGGGGATCCTAACTATGGCTACACCTTC.

V gene TRBV5-1 combines with J gene TRBJ2-1, with 13 bases that match TRBD2. This CDR3 region has 16 residues. V gave up 4 bases and J gave up 7 bases; unmatched junction bases: 8. CDR1 and CDR2 (germline): SGHRS, YFSETQ. The CDR3 nucleotides read TGCGCCAGCAGCCCCAGGACTAGCGGGAGAGGTAATGAGCAGTTCTTC. Its translation is CASSPRTSGRGNEQFF.

CDR3 loop: CSAPIDSAEETQYF. The CDR3 DNA follows: TGCAGCGCTCCTATCGACAGCGCGGAAGAGACCCAGTACTTC. The chain links TRBV29-1 to TRBJ2-5, with a possible D match to TRBD1 (5 bases). V was pared by 7 bases and J by 3 bases, with 18 bases between. The germline gives CDR1 SQVTM, CDR2 ANQGSEA. The CDR3 runs 14 residues.

This clone was picked up a small number of times. The chain couples TRBV7-9 to TRBJ2-1, with TRBD2 matching over 8 bases. The CDR3 length is 15 residues. From germline, CDR1 is SEHNR and CDR2 FQNEAQ (reference sequence). Trimming cost V 5 bases and J 6 bases; bases outside gene matches: 9. CDR3 nucleotides: TGTGCCAGCAGCCCGTGGACTAGCAGGACCAATGAGCAGTTCTTC. Amino acids: CASSPWTSRTNEQFF.

This clone was seen more than once but under ten times. CDR3 sequence (DNA): TGTGCCAGCAGCTTGGGGCGAAACACCATATATTTT. As protein: CASSLGRNTIYF. The V gene is TRBV5-4, the J gene TRBJ1-3; D uncertain. The germline CDR1 and CDR2 sequences are SGHNT and YYREEE (reference sequence). Trimming removed 0 bases at V and 5 bases at J, with 3 bases between. The CDR3 sequence is 12 residues long.

Only a few counts were recorded for this clone. The chain couples TRBV4-1 to TRBJ2-1; D gene unclear. The V gene lost 1 base and the J gene lost 9 bases, with 7 bases spanning the gap. CDR1 and CDR2 (germline): MGHRA, YSYEKL. The CDR3 has 12 amino acids. This CDR3 reads CASSQVRREQFF. In DNA, the CDR3 is TGCGCCAGCAGCCAAGTCCGTCGTGAGCAGTTCTTC.

There are a few counts of this clone. This sequence joins TRBV29-1 and TRBJ2-3, with 7 nucleotides matching TRBD2. Trimming took 6 bases from V and 4 from J; bases not matched to a gene: 10. The CDR3 has 14 amino acids. CDR1 and CDR2 from the germline V gene are SQVTM and ANQGSEA. The CDR3, as DNA: TGCAGCGTAGGAGGCGGGAGAGGGGCAGATACGCAGTATTTT. This codes for CSVGGGRGADTQYF.

V gene TRBV25-1 combines with J gene TRBJ2-1; D ambiguous. CDR3 length equals 13 residues. Germline values: CDR1 MGHDK, CDR2 SYGVNS. V dropped 1 base and J dropped 3 bases, with 4 bases sitting between them. The chain's CDR3 is CASSESYYNEQFF. The CDR3 DNA follows: TGTGCCAGCAGTGAATCCTACTACAATGAGCAGTTCTTC.

This chain joins TRBV14 and TRBJ2-2; 7 bases align to TRBD2. The V segment lost 2 bases and the J segment 4 bases; nucleotides outside the gene matches: 7. The germline V gene has CDR1 SGHDN and CDR2 FVKESK. This CDR3 spans 16 amino acids. CDR3 nucleotide sequence: TGTGCCAGCAGCCAACTTCTAGCGGTATCCACCGGGGAGCTGTTTTTT. Translation: CASSQLLAVSTGELFF. Using reference TRBV14 and TRBJ2-2 for the parts outside the CDR3, the full variable domain is EAGVTQFPSHSVIEKGQTVTLRCDPISGHDNLYWYRRVMGKEIKFLLHFVKESKQDESGMPNNRFLAERTGGTYSTLKVQPAELEDSGVYFCASSQLLAVSTGELFFGEGSRLTVL.

V gene TRBV7-3 combines with J gene TRBJ2-1; tentative D call: TRBD2 (7 bases). Per germline, CDR1 SGHTA and CDR2 FQGTGA. The CDR3 loop spans 13 amino acids. V was pared by 8 bases and J by 5 bases, with 13 bases between. The CDR3 DNA reads as TGTGCCAGCGGGAGGGGGGCCCACAATGAGCAGTTCTTC. This encodes CASGRGAHNEQFF. Using reference TRBV7-3 and TRBJ2-1 for the parts outside the CDR3, the full variable domain is GAGVSQTPSNKVTEKGKYVELRCDPISGHTALYWYRQSLGQGPEFLIYFQGTGAADDSGLPNDRFFAVRPEGSVSTLKIQRTERGDSAVYLCASGRGAHNEQFFGPGTRLTVL.

This sequence joins TRBV11-1 and TRBJ2-7, with TRBD2 matching 12 bases. There are 17 residues in the CDR3. J gave up 3 bases and V 1 base, and 7 bases lay outside the gene matches. Looked up from germline, CDR1 is SGHAT and CDR2 is FQDESV (reference sequence). CDR3 protein: CASSLGVTSGRDYEQYF. CDR3 bases: TGTGCCAGCAGCTTAGGTGTGACTAGCGGGAGAGACTACGAGCAGTACTTC.

This clone was found a few times. This sequence joins TRBV18 and TRBJ2-3; D is possibly TRBD1 (6 bases). This CDR3 spans 17 amino acids. The ends were cut back, 2 bases at V and 0 bases at J, with 15 bases in the middle. Germline V CDR1 and CDR2: KGHSH, LQKENI. This chain's CDR3 is CASSPKTGFRSTDTQYF. The CDR3 DNA follows: TGTGCCAGCTCACCAAAAACAGGGTTTCGGAGCACAGATACGCAGTATTTT.